This T cell receptor beta chain was found in a study of blood T cell repertoires in COVID-19. The overall study: PBMCs, B-cell-depleted T cells, or T cells were the source of the cDNA or gDNA that made up the material.

TCRdb keeps only in-frame clones here, not all; method: immunoSEQ multiplex PCR. The data contain roughly 250,000 clones, 80% to 85% of them singletons. CDR3 size: 13 residues. Trimming took off 4 bases at V and 1 base at J, with 8 bases between the two ends. Per germline, CDR1 SGDLS and CDR2 YYNGEE. The clonotype was recovered from a woman between 55 and 75 years old with active or convalescent COVID-19. Sequenced input: peripheral blood. The gene calls are TRBV9 and TRBJ1-1; D is possibly TRBD1 (5 bases). This chain's CDR3 is CASSRGPNTEAFF. In DNA, the CDR3 is TGTGCCAGCAGCAGGGGCCCGAACACTGAAGCTTTCTTT.